This T cell receptor beta chain stems from a study of CD4 T cells in relation to SARS-CoV-2 and coronaviruses. Whole-study context: Controls used an HIV-1 Nef peptide pool or no peptide.

The CDR3 is made up of 15 amino acids. V gave up 4 bases and J gave up 6 bases, with 19 bases separating them. Germline values: CDR1 MDHEN, CDR2 SYDVKM. Before the COVID-19 pandemic, during about 2010-2018, CD4+ T cells were taken from unexposed donors. The cells were cultured for about ten days before CD4+ T cells were isolated. Cells permitting, SARS-CoV-2 S/N and four cold-coronavirus spikes were tested on unexposed-donor CD4+ T cells. Cultures received half-medium IL-2 refreshes on days 3 and 7. Turning to this clone: Antigen specificity is unknown.

Libraries were prepared by immunoSEQ multiplex PCR; TCRdb keeps only in-frame clonotypes and omits some of them. This table holds some 14,000 clones, 75% to 85% found once. Specimen: CD4+ T cells from PBMCs, cultured in vitro. The sequence was collected from a human donor in good health. The J gene is TRBJ2-7, the V gene TRBV28; D is possibly TRBD1 (6 bases). CDR3 DNA sequence: TGTGCCAGCAGTTCTCCGGACAGTCCCGGTGGCGAGCAGTACTTC. Protein: CASSSPDSPGGEQYF.